Listed below are T cell receptor beta chains from one sample, sequenced in a study of blood T cell repertoires in COVID-19. The method was immunoSEQ multiplex PCR; TCRdb's version includes in-frame clones alone and lacks a portion of them. This table has 100,000 or so clones, 80% to 90% appearing once. The source material was peripheral blood. These receptors were taken from a woman between 65 and 79 years old with acute or convalescent COVID-19. Each CDR3 is given with its conserved first and last residue.

V | CDR3
TRBV30 | CAWSVRTDVLEAFF
TRBV7-2 | CASSFWTYNEQFF
TRBV2 | CASSEGQGYGQPQHF
TRBV3-1/TRBV3-2 | CASSPASGSSTDTQYF
TRBV14 | CASSQAYSSYEQYF
TRBV19 | CASSIGSGAAGNTIYF
TRBV19 | CASGRPRETQYF
TRBV7-2 | CASSLDGGPGDTQYF
TRBV9 | CASSAGRTTATNEKLFF
TRBV28 | CASSARGGVRSPLHF
TRBV2 | CASSERVPKQGAGYEQYF
TRBV9 | CASSVGGDTQYF
TRBV15 | CATSISSYNSPLHF
TRBV27 | CASSSSGNYGYTF
TRBV5-6 | CASRTGVQGRTEAFF
TRBV3-1/TRBV3-2 | CASSQVGGYQPEAGNTIYF
TRBV5-8 | CASSSQLAVSYEQYF
TRBV13 | CASSLQTGAGNTIYF
TRBV28 | CASSLSAGGPTGELFF
TRBV14 | CASSQVGGAYGYTF
TRBV27 | CASSLTDSSSYNSPLHF
TRBV4-3 | CASSYGAAAGNTIYF
TRBV28 | CASSPNFEQYF